The clone carrying this T cell receptor (beta chain) has a handful of counts. The sample originates from a study of blood T cell repertoires in COVID-19. Clones were sequenced by immunoSEQ multiplex PCR, and TCRdb holds only the in-frame ones, with some missing. The sample carries 350,000 to 450,000 clones, 75% to 90% recorded once. CDR1 is GTSNPN and CDR2 is SVGIG in the germline V gene (reference sequence). V was clipped by 1 base and J by 9 bases; unmatched bases: 3. This CDR3 comprises 13 residues. The genes are TRBV30 and TRBJ1-6; TRBD1 matches 7 bases. Sequencing input: PBMCs or T cells enriched from blood (not recorded which). The clonotype originates from a woman aged 45-65 years who had recovered from COVID-19. CDR3 residues: CAWSAGGSSPLHF. The CDR3 nucleotides read TGTGCCTGGAGTGCAGGGGGAAGTTCACCCCTCCACTTT.